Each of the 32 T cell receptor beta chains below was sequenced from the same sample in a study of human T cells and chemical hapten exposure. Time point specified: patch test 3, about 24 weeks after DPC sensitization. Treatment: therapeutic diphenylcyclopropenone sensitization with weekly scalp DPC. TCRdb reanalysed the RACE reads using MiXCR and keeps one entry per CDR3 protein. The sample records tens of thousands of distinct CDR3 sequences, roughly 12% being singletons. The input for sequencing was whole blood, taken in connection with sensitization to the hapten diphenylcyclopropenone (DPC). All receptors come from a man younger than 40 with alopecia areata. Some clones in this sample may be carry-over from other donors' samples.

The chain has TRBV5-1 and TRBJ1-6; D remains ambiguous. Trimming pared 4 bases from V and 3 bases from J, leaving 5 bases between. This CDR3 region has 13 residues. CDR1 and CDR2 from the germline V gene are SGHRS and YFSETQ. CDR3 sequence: CASSANYNSPLHF. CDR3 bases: TGCGCCAGCAGCGCGAACTATAATTCACCCCTCCACTTT.

CDR3 sequence (DNA): TGTGCCTCTGGGGCTCTCAAGAGGGAAAAACTGTTTTTT. Translation: CASGALKREKLFF. This chain joins TRBV6-2 or TRBV6-3 and TRBJ1-4; the D gene is possibly TRBD1 (5 bases). This CDR3 has 13 amino acids. Germline V gene sequence: CDR1 MNHEY, CDR2 SVGEGT. Trimming cost V 11 bases and J 8 bases, with 18 bases left between them.

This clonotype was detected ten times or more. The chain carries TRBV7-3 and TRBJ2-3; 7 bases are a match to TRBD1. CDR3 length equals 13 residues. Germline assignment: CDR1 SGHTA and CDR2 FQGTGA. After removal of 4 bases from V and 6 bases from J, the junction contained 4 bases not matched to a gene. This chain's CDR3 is CASSSDRSDTQYF. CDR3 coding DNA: TGTGCCAGCAGCTCGGACAGGTCCGATACGCAGTATTTT.

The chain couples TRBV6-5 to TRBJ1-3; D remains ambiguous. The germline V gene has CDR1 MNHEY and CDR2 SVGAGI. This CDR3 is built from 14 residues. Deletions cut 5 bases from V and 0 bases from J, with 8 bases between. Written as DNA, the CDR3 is TGTGCCAGCAGTGGACGGCTCTCTGGAAACACCATATATTTT. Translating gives CASSGRLSGNTIYF.

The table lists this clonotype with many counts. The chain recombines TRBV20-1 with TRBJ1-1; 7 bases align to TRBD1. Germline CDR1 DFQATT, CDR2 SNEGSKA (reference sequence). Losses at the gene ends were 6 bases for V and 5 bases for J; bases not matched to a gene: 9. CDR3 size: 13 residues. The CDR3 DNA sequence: TGCAGTGCCCGGAGGGGGCGCAGGACTGAAGCTTTCTTT. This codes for CSARRGRRTEAFF.

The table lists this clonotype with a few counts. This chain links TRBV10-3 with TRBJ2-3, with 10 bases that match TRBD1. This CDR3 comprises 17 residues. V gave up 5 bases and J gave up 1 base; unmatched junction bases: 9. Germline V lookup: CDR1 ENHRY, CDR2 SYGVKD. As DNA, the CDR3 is TGTGCCATCAGTCCCGGGGGACAGGGGCTTCGCACAGATACGCAGTATTTT. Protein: CAISPGGQGLRTDTQYF.

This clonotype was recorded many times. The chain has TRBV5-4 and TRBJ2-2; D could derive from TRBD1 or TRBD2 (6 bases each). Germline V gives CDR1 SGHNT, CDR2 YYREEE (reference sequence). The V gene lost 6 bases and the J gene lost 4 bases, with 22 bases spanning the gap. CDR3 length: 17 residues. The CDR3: CASTPKMGAGGTGELFF. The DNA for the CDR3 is TGTGCCAGCACCCCGAAGATGGGGGCCGGGGGCACCGGGGAGCTGTTTTTT. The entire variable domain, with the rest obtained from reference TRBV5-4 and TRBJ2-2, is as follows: ETGVTQSPTHLIKTRGQQVTLRCSSQSGHNTVSWYQQALGQGPQFIFQYYREEENGRGNFPPRFSGLQFPNYSSELNVNALELDDSALYLCASTPKMGAGGTGELFFGEGSRLTVL.

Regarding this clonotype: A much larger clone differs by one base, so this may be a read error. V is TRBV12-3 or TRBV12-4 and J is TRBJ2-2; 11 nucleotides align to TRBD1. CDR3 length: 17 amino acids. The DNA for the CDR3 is TGTGCCAGCAGTCCCCGGACAGGGGGCTCGAGGACCGAGGAGCTGTTTTTT. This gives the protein CASSPRTGGSRTEELFF.

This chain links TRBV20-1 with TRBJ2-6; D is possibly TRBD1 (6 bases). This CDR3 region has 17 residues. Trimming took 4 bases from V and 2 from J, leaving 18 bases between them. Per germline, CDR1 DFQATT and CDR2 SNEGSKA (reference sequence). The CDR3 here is CSATDWLQGPGANVLTF. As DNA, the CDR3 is TGCAGTGCTACCGACTGGCTTCAGGGGCCTGGGGCCAACGTCCTGACTTTC.

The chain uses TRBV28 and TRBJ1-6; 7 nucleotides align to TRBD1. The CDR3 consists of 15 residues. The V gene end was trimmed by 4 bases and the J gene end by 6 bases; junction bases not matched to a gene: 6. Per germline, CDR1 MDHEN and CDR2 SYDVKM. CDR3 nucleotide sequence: TGTGCCAGCAGTTCGACAGGGAAGGGTAATTCACCCCTCCACTTT. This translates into CASSSTGKGNSPLHF.

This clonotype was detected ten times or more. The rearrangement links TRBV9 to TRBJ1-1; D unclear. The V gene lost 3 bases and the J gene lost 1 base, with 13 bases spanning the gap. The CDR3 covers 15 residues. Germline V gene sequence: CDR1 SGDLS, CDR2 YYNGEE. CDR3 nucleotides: TGTGCCAGCAGCGAGATACCCGCTACGAACACTGAAGCTTTCTTT. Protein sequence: CASSEIPATNTEAFF.

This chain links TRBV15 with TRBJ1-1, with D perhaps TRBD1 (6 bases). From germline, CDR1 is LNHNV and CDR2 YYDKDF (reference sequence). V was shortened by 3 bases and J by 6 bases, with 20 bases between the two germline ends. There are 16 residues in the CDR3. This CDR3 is CATSRELKGDGPEAFF. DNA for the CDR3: TGTGCCACCAGCAGGGAACTGAAGGGGGACGGGCCTGAAGCTTTCTTT. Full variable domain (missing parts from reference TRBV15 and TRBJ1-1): DAMVIQNPRYQVTQFGKPVTLSCSQTLNHNVMYWYQQKSSQAPKLLFHYYDKDFNNEADTPDNFQSRRPNTSFCFLDIRSPGLGDTAMYLCATSRELKGDGPEAFFGQGTRLTVV.

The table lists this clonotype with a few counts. The CDR3 DNA reads TGTGCCAGCAGCAAGCCCCAGGGTTACGAGCAGTACTTC. Protein: CASSKPQGYEQYF. The chain has TRBV28 and TRBJ2-7, with a weak D call TRBD1 (5 bases). Germline V lookup: CDR1 MDHEN, CDR2 SYDVKM. The CDR3 loop spans 13 amino acids. The ends were cut back, 6 bases at V and 4 bases at J, with 13 bases in the middle.

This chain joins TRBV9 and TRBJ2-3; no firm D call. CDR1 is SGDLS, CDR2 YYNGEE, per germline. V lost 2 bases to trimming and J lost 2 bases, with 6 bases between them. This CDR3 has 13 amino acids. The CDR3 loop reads CASSVGITDTQYF. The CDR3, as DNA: TGTGCCAGCAGCGTCGGTATCACAGATACGCAGTATTTT.

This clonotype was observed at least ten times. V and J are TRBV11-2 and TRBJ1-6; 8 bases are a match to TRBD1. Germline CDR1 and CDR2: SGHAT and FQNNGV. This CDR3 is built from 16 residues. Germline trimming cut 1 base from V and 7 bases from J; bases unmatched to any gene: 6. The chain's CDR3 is CASSLGRTGGNSPLHF. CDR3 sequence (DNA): TGTGCCAGCAGCTTAGGTCGCACAGGGGGAAATTCACCCCTCCACTTT.

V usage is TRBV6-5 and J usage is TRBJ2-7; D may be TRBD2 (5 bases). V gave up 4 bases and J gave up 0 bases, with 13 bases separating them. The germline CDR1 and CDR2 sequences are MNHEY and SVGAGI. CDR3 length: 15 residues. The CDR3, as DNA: TGTGCCAGCAGTTTCTCCGGGGAGACCTCCTACGAGCAGTACTTC. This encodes CASSFSGETSYEQYF.

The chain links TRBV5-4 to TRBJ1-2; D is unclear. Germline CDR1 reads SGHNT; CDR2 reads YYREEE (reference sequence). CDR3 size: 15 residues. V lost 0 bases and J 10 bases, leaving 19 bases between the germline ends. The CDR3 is CASSLEPGLVVDYTF. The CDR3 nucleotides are TGTGCCAGCAGCTTGGAGCCGGGCCTAGTTGTGGACTACACCTTC. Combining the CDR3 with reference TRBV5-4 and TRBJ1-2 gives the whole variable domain ETGVTQSPTHLIKTRGQQVTLRCSSQSGHNTVSWYQQALGQGPQFIFQYYREEENGRGNFPPRFSGLQFPNYSSELNVNALELDDSALYLCASSLEPGLVVDYTFGSGTRLTVV.

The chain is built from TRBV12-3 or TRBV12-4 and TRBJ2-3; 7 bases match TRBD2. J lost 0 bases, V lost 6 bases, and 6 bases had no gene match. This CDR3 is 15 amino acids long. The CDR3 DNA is TGTGCCAGCAGGGCGGGGGTAACTAGCACAGATACGCAGTATTTT. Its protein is CASRAGVTSTDTQYF.

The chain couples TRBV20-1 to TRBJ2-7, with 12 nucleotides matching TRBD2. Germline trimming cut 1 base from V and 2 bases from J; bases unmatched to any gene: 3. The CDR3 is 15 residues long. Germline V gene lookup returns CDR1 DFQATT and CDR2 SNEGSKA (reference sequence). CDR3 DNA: TGCAGTGCTAGAGGGACTAGCGGGGTTCCCTACGAGCAGTACTTC. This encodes CSARGTSGVPYEQYF.

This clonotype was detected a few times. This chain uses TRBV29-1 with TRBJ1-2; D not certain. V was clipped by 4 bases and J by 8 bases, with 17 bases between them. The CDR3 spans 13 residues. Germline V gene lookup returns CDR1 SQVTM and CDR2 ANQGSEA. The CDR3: CSVVPRDRMGYTF. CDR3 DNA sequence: TGCAGCGTTGTGCCCCGCGACCGCATGGGCTACACCTTC.

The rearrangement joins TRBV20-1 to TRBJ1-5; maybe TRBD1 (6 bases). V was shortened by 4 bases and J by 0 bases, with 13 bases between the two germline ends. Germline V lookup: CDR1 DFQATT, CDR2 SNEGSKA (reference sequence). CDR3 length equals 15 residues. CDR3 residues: CSAMRQAYSNQPQHF. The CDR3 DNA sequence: TGCAGTGCTATGCGACAGGCGTATAGCAATCAGCCCCAGCATTTT.

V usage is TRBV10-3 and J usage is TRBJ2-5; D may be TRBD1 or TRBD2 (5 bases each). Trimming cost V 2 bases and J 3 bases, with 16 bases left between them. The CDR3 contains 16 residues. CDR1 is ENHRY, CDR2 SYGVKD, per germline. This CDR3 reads CAISEGKRQGKETQYF. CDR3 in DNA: TGTGCCATCAGTGAGGGCAAGCGGCAGGGCAAAGAGACCCAGTACTTC.

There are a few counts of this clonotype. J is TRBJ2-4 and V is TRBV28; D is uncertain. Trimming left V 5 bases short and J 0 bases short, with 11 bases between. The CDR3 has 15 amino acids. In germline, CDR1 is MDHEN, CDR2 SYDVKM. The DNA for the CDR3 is TGTGCCAGCAGTATTGGGCAAATAGCCAAAAACATTCAGTACTTC. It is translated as CASSIGQIAKNIQYF.

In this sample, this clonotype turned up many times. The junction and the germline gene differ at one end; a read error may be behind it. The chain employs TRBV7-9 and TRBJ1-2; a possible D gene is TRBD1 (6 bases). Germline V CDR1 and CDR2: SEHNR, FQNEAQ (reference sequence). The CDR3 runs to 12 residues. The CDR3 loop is CASSQARTVFAF. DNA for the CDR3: TGTGCCAGCAGCCAGGCCCGGACAGTATTCGCCTTC. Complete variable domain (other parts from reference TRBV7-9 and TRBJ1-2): DTGVSQNPRHKITKRGQNVTFRCDPISEHNRLYWYRQTLGQGPEFLTYFQNEAQLEKSRLLSDRFSAERPKGSFSTLEIQRTEQGDSAMYLCASSQARTVFAFGSGTRLTVV.

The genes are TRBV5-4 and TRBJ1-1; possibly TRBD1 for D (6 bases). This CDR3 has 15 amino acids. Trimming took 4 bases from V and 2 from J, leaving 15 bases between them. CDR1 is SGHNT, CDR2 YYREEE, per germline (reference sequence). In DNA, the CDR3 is TGTGCCAGCAGCCCGGGGACAAACAAAAACACTGAAGCTTTCTTT. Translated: CASSPGTNKNTEAFF.

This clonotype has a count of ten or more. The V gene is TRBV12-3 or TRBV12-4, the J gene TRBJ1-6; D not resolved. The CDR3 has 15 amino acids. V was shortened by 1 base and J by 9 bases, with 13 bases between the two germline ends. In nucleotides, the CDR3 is TGTGCCAGCAGTTTAGGGGGTTTCGGAGGTTCACCCCTCCACTTT. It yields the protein CASSLGGFGGSPLHF.

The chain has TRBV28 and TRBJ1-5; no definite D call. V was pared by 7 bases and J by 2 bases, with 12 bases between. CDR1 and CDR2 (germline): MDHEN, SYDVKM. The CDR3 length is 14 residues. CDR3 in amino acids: CASTGPLGNQPQHF. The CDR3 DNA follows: TGTGCCAGCACGGGCCCGCTTGGCAATCAGCCCCAGCATTTT.

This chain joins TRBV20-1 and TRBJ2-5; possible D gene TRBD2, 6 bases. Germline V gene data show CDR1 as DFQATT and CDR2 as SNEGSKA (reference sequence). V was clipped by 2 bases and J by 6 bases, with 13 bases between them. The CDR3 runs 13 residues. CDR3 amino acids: CSARIGEVKTQYF. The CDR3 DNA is TGCAGTGCTAGAATTGGGGAGGTTAAGACCCAGTACTTC.

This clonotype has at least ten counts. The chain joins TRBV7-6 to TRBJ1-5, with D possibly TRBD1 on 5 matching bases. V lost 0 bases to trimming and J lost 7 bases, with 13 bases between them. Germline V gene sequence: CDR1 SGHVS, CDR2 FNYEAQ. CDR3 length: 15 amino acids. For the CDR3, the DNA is TGTGCCAGCAGCTTAGCGTCCCGGGGCGAACAGCCCCAGCATTTT. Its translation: CASSLASRGEQPQHF.

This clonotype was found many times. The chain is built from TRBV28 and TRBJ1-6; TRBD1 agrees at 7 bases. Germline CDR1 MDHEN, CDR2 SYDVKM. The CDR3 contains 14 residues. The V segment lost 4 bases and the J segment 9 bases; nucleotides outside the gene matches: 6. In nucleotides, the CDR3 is TGTGCCAGCAGTTATGGACAGGTTGGTTCACCCCTCCACTTT. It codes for CASSYGQVGSPLHF.

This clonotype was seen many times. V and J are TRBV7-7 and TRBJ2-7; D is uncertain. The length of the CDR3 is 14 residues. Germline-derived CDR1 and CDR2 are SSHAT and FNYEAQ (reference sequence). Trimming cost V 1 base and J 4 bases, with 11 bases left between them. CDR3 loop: CASSLEAAGYEQYF. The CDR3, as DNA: TGTGCCAGCAGCTTAGAGGCCGCCGGGTACGAGCAGTACTTC.

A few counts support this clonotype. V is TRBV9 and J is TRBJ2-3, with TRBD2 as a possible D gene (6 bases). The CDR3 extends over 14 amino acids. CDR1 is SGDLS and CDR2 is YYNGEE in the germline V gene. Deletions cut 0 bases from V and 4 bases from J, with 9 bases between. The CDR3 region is CASSVGDFSDTQYF. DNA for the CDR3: TGTGCCAGCAGCGTAGGGGACTTCTCAGATACGCAGTATTTT.